Reported below is one T cell receptor beta chain. Its antigen is unidentified. This entry comes from a study of blood T cells in healthy people across ages. Broader study findings: A strong correlation between TCR beta diversity and naive T cell percentage was seen.

Germline V gives CDR1 SEHNR, CDR2 FQNEAQ (reference sequence). V gave up 4 bases and J gave up 7 bases; unmatched junction bases: 8. The CDR3 length is 14 residues. It was with a sample-barcoded 5' primer and a J-beta primer mix that a second PCR of about 7 to 12 cycles was run. Via MiXCR, TCRdb re-called the 5' RACE reads, giving one row per CDR3 protein. The table records about 780,000 distinct CDR3 sequences, about 47% of them present only once. The sample consisted of blood. The J gene is TRBJ2-5, the V gene TRBV7-9; 8 bases match TRBD1. This TCR derives from a man older than 75 in good health. Here the CDR3 reads CASSSGQGGWTQYF. The CDR3 DNA follows: TGTGCCAGCAGCTCAGGACAGGGTGGCTGGACCCAGTACTTC.